Listed here are 32 T cell receptor beta chains from one sample, sequenced in a study of T cells after yellow fever vaccination. TCRdb analysed the 5' RACE reads with MiXCR anew, one entry per CDR3 protein. Of about 170,000 distinct CDR3 sequences listed, 5.5% to 8% were seen once; the top ten hold under 3%. The sequencing used CD4+ T cells sorted from PBMCs, collected on the day of the first yellow fever vaccination. These receptors were obtained from a man aged 18 to 35 who received the YFV17D yellow fever vaccine.

This chain uses TRBV6-1 with TRBJ2-5; TRBD2 agrees at 9 bases. Germline CDR1 MNHNS, CDR2 SASEGT. This CDR3 has 17 amino acids. The trim removed 4 bases at V and 2 bases at J, leaving 11 bases unmatched. This CDR3 reads CASSANPTSGFQETQYF. As DNA, the CDR3 is TGTGCCAGCAGTGCCAACCCGACTAGCGGTTTTCAAGAGACCCAGTACTTC.

The sample holds many counts of this clonotype. The rearrangement uses TRBV6-5 and TRBJ2-3; D gene ambiguous. The CDR3 consists of 14 residues. The ends were cut back, 1 base at V and 1 base at J, with 6 bases in the middle. Germline lookup yields CDR1 MNHEY and CDR2 SVGAGI. The CDR3 protein is CASSYFSRTDTQYF. DNA of the CDR3: TGTGCCAGCAGTTACTTTAGTCGCACAGATACGCAGTATTTT.

This clonotype occurred many times. J is TRBJ2-1 and V is TRBV5-5; no definite D call. Germline-derived CDR1 and CDR2 are SGHKS and YYEKEE (reference sequence). This CDR3 comprises 12 residues. The V gene lost 2 bases and the J gene lost 9 bases, with 9 bases spanning the gap. CDR3 nucleotide sequence: TGTGCCAGCAGCTTCGATGTAGGTGAGCAGTTCTTC. This codes for CASSFDVGEQFF.

The sample holds many counts of this clonotype. This chain joins TRBV6-1 and TRBJ2-3, with D uncertain. In germline, CDR1 is MNHNS, CDR2 SASEGT. The V and J ends lost 8 bases and 0 bases respectively, with 3 bases between them. CDR3 size: 11 residues. The CDR3 nucleotides read TGTGCCAGCCATAGCACAGATACGCAGTATTTT. This encodes CASHSTDTQYF.

This clonotype was counted many times. CDR3 sequence reads: CASSPSDSNQPQHF. Here the CDR3 DNA reads TGTGCCAGCAGCCCCAGCGATAGCAATCAGCCCCAGCATTTT. This chain joins TRBV6-5 and TRBJ1-5, with D unclear. Deletions cut 6 bases from V and 0 bases from J, with 9 bases between. The CDR3 runs 14 residues. Germline V gene lookup returns CDR1 MNHEY and CDR2 SVGAGI.

The sample holds a few counts of this clonotype. V gene TRBV20-1 combines with J gene TRBJ1-5, with 9 positions matching TRBD1. The length of the CDR3 is 13 residues. Germline V CDR1 and CDR2: DFQATT, SNEGSKA (reference sequence). V was clipped by 3 bases and J by 8 bases; unmatched bases: 5. In DNA form, the CDR3 reads TGCAGTGCTAGTGGACAGGGGAGGGAGCCCCAGCATTTT. It yields the protein CSASGQGREPQHF.

The CDR3 sequence is CASSLVVLKPGELFF. CDR3 nucleotides: TGTGCCAGCAGCTTAGTGGTCCTAAAACCCGGGGAGCTGTTTTTT. The rearrangement joins TRBV11-2 to TRBJ2-2; D call uncertain. V lost 1 base and J lost 6, with 12 bases in between. Germline loops: CDR1 SGHAT, CDR2 FQNNGV. This CDR3 spans 15 amino acids.

The DNA of the CDR3 is TGTGCCAGCAGTTACTCCGGGCCCCCGGACACCGGGGAGCTGTTTTTT. It encodes CASSYSGPPDTGELFF. This chain connects TRBV6-5 to TRBJ2-2; no firm D call. Trimming shortened V by 0 bases and J by 3 bases, and 11 bases separated the two germline ends. This CDR3 contains 16 residues. The germline V gene encodes CDR1 MNHEY and CDR2 SVGAGI.

The sample holds many counts of this clonotype. The chain combines TRBV28 with TRBJ1-5, with D possibly being TRBD1 (6 bases). V lost 5 bases and J lost 4, with 12 bases in between. CDR3 length equals 14 residues. Germline V lookup: CDR1 MDHEN, CDR2 SYDVKM. The CDR3 DNA reads as TGTGCCAGCAGTCCTGGACAGAGAAATCAGCCCCAGCATTTT. This translates into CASSPGQRNQPQHF.

In this sample, this clonotype turned up a few times. The chain employs TRBV7-9 and TRBJ2-3; TRBD2 is a possible D gene (5 bases). Per germline, CDR1 SEHNR and CDR2 FQNEAQ (reference sequence). V was clipped by 2 bases and J by 4 bases, with 10 bases between them. This CDR3 contains 14 residues. In DNA, the CDR3 is TGTGCCAGCAGCTTACTACTAGGACCAGATACGCAGTATTTT. Amino acid sequence: CASSLLLGPDTQYF.

The rearrangement joins TRBV5-4 to TRBJ2-3, with no clear D. Germline V lookup: CDR1 SGHNT, CDR2 YYREEE (reference sequence). The CDR3 length is 13 residues. The V gene lost 7 bases and the J gene lost 4 bases, with 13 bases spanning the gap. The CDR3, as DNA: TGTGCCAGCGCAATCTACGGAGCAGATACGCAGTATTTT. This codes for CASAIYGADTQYF. Full variable domain (remainder filled in from reference TRBV5-4 and TRBJ2-3): ETGVTQSPTHLIKTRGQQVTLRCSSQSGHNTVSWYQQALGQGPQFIFQYYREEENGRGNFPPRFSGLQFPNYSSELNVNALELDDSALYLCASAIYGADTQYFGPGTRLTVL.

This chain uses TRBV19 with TRBJ2-2; no firm D call. The length of the CDR3 is 14 residues. V was cut by 2 bases and J by 5 bases, with 9 bases left in between. Germline V gene sequence: CDR1 LNHDA, CDR2 SQIVND (reference sequence). The CDR3 region is CASSIIQQTGELFF. In DNA form, the CDR3 reads TGTGCCAGTAGTATAATCCAGCAGACCGGGGAGCTGTTTTTT.

V and J are TRBV18 and TRBJ2-7, with a weak D call TRBD2 (5 bases). Germline V lookup: CDR1 KGHSH, CDR2 LQKENI. The V end lost 2 bases, the J end lost 4 bases, and 15 bases lay between the germline ends. This CDR3 contains 15 residues. The CDR3: CASSPGHVGEYEQYV. CDR3 in DNA: TGTGCCAGCTCACCAGGGCATGTCGGGGAGTACGAGCAGTACGTC.

There are many counts of this clonotype. The rearrangement links TRBV6-5 to TRBJ1-2; TRBD1 is a possible D gene (6 bases). V was trimmed by 6 bases and J by 7 bases, leaving 9 bases between them. The CDR3 totals 11 residues. In germline, CDR1 is MNHEY, CDR2 SVGAGI. CDR3 in DNA: TGTGCCAGCAGCCCGGGGGCTGGCTACACCTTC. As protein: CASSPGAGYTF.

The chain is built from TRBV5-1 and TRBJ1-1; D gene unclear. Germline V gene sequence: CDR1 SGHRS, CDR2 YFSETQ. Trimming took off 4 bases at V and 0 bases at J, with 10 bases between the two ends. The CDR3 loop spans 14 amino acids. CDR3 nucleotide sequence: TGCGCCAGCAGCCGCACGGTGCTGAACACTGAAGCTTTCTTT. This codes for CASSRTVLNTEAFF.

Many counts were recorded for this clonotype. This chain connects TRBV4-1 to TRBJ2-3, with TRBD1 as a possible D gene (5 bases). V lost 2 bases to trimming and J lost 4 bases, with 7 bases between them. CDR1 is MGHRA, CDR2 YSYEKL, per germline. This CDR3 spans 13 amino acids. CDR3 residues: CASSQQGPDTQYF. The CDR3, as DNA: TGCGCCAGCAGCCAACAGGGCCCAGATACGCAGTATTTT.

In this sample, this clonotype turned up a few times. The gene calls are TRBV27 and TRBJ2-4, with 8 bases that match TRBD1. The CDR3 extends over 14 amino acids. Germline trimming cut 6 bases from V and 6 bases from J; bases unmatched to any gene: 7. Germline-derived CDR1 and CDR2 are MNHEY and SMNVEV (reference sequence). The CDR3 loop is CASRTGAEGNIQYF. CDR3 nucleotides: TGTGCCAGCAGGACAGGGGCGGAGGGAAACATTCAGTACTTC.

The V and J genes are TRBV10-3 and TRBJ2-4; TRBD1 agrees at 9 bases. Germline lookup yields CDR1 ENHRY and CDR2 SYGVKD. The CDR3 sequence is 15 residues long. With V trimmed by 6 bases and J by 3 bases, 6 bases remained unmatched. CDR3 amino acids: CAISADRGDKNIQYF. The CDR3 DNA is TGTGCCATCAGCGCAGACAGGGGGGACAAAAACATTCAGTACTTC.

This clonotype was recorded many times. The chain has TRBV7-9 and TRBJ2-3; 14 bases match TRBD2. With 4 bases clipped from V and 6 bases from J, the junction kept 6 bases outside the gene matches. Germline CDR1 is SEHNR and CDR2 is FQNEAQ (reference sequence). The CDR3 runs to 16 residues. Here the CDR3 DNA reads TGTGCCAGCAGCTCGGGACTAGCGGGGGCCGGGGATACGCAGTATTTT. Residues: CASSSGLAGAGDTQYF. Full variable domain (rest looked up from reference TRBV7-9 and TRBJ2-3): DTGVSQNPRHKITKRGQNVTFRCDPISEHNRLYWYRQTLGQGPEFLTYFQNEAQLEKSRLLSDRFSAERPKGSFSTLEIQRTEQGDSAMYLCASSSGLAGAGDTQYFGPGTRLTVL.

J is TRBJ2-1 and V is TRBV20-1; D ambiguous. Trimming removed 5 bases from V and 10 bases from J, with 18 bases in between. In germline, CDR1 is DFQATT, CDR2 SNEGSKA (reference sequence). The CDR3 contains 13 residues. CDR3 DNA sequence: TGCAGTGCTCCCCTTATCGCGTATGTGGAGCAGTTCTTC. It translates to CSAPLIAYVEQFF.

This clonotype was counted only a few times. The chain is built from TRBV7-2 and TRBJ1-2, with D tentatively TRBD1 (6 bases). CDR3 size: 13 residues. Per the germline V gene, CDR1 is SGHTA and CDR2 is FQGNSA. V lost 5 bases and J lost 8, with 15 bases in between. The CDR3 sequence: CASSPHREGGYTF. The CDR3 bases are TGTGCCAGCAGCCCACACAGGGAAGGAGGCTACACCTTC.

This clonotype came up many times. The genes are TRBV19 and TRBJ2-3; TRBD2 agrees at 9 bases. J lost 5 bases, V lost 2 bases, and 5 bases had no gene match. CDR1 and CDR2 (germline): LNHDA, SQIVND (reference sequence). The CDR3 runs 15 residues. CDR3 sequence (DNA): TGTGCCAGTAGTATAAGGCGGGGGGGCCTAGATACGCAGTATTTT. Protein: CASSIRRGGLDTQYF.

There are a few counts of this clonotype. The V and J genes are TRBV7-9 and TRBJ1-4; maybe TRBD1 (6 bases). The germline gives CDR1 SEHNR, CDR2 FQNEAQ (reference sequence). The ends were cut back, 2 bases at V and 7 bases at J, with 11 bases in the middle. There are 14 residues in the CDR3. CDR3 DNA: TGTGCCAGCAGCTTAAGCCAGGGGAGTGAAAAACTGTTTTTT. It codes for CASSLSQGSEKLFF.

This clonotype has a handful of counts. The chain uses TRBV11-2 and TRBJ2-2, with 7 bases lining up with TRBD1. The ends lost 1 base at V and 3 bases at J; junction bases unmatched: 8. The CDR3 is 17 amino acids. Germline V gives CDR1 SGHAT, CDR2 FQNNGV. This CDR3 reads CASSLAPRGSHTGELFF. For the CDR3, the DNA is TGTGCCAGCAGCTTAGCCCCCAGGGGGTCCCACACCGGGGAGCTGTTTTTT.

This clonotype was found a few times. V is TRBV5-1 and J is TRBJ2-3, with TRBD2 matching over 15 bases. The CDR3 is 16 amino acids. Per germline, CDR1 SGHRS and CDR2 YFSETQ. Trimming at V came to 6 bases and at J to 3 bases, leaving 5 bases not matched to a gene. The CDR3 coding sequence is TGCGCCAGCAAAGGGACTAGCGGGGGGCTTACAGATACGCAGTATTTT. This codes for CASKGTSGGLTDTQYF.

The chain is built from TRBV5-4 and TRBJ2-5, with unresolved D. The CDR3 is made up of 12 amino acids. V gave up 4 bases and J gave up 7 bases, with 11 bases separating them. Germline CDR1 reads SGHNT; CDR2 reads YYREEE (reference sequence). The CDR3 is CASSTPDLTQYF. The DNA for the CDR3 is TGTGCCAGCAGCACCCCGGACCTGACCCAGTACTTC. Full variable domain (missing parts from reference TRBV5-4 and TRBJ2-5): ETGVTQSPTHLIKTRGQQVTLRCSSQSGHNTVSWYQQALGQGPQFIFQYYREEENGRGNFPPRFSGLQFPNYSSELNVNALELDDSALYLCASSTPDLTQYFGPGTRLLVL.

This clonotype was detected ten times or more. The rearrangement joins TRBV7-2 to TRBJ1-5, with 7 bases lining up with TRBD1. V lost 5 bases, J lost 5 bases, and 3 bases stayed unmatched. Germline V CDR1 and CDR2: SGHTA, FQGNSA. The CDR3 runs 13 residues. CDR3: CASSIQGDQPQHF. DNA for the CDR3: TGTGCCAGCAGCATTCAGGGGGATCAGCCCCAGCATTTT.

This clonotype was picked up many times. The rearrangement links TRBV24-1 to TRBJ2-3; unclear D gene. The germline V gene has CDR1 KGHDR and CDR2 SFDVKD. Trimming cost V 7 bases and J 1 base, with 11 bases left between them. This CDR3 has 14 amino acids. The CDR3 is CATRGAQGTDTQYF. The CDR3, as DNA: TGTGCCACCAGAGGCGCGCAGGGCACAGATACGCAGTATTTT.

This clonotype was counted a few times. The gene calls are TRBV25-1 and TRBJ2-3; a possible D gene is TRBD2 (5 bases). Trimming pared 5 bases from V and 4 bases from J, leaving 19 bases between. This CDR3 comprises 16 residues. Per the germline V gene, CDR1 is MGHDK and CDR2 is SYGVNS. CDR3: CASSPRLIMRADTQYF. Written as DNA, the CDR3 is TGTGCCAGCAGTCCCCGACTCATAATGCGGGCAGATACGCAGTATTTT.

This clonotype has a count of ten or more. The gene calls are TRBV29-1 and TRBJ1-4; tentatively, D is TRBD1 (5 bases). CDR1 and CDR2 (germline): SQVTM, ANQGSEA. Trimming took 4 bases from V and 3 from J, leaving 12 bases between them. The length of the CDR3 is 14 residues. CDR3 bases: TGCAGCGTTGGTGGGGGACCGGCTAATGAAAAACTGTTTTTT. Protein product: CSVGGGPANEKLFF.

In its sample, this clonotype was seen a few times. This rearrangement joins TRBV9 to TRBJ2-5; no definite D call. This CDR3 comprises 15 residues. Trimming took off 2 bases at V and 5 bases at J, with 16 bases between the two ends. The V gene's germline CDR1 is SGDLS and CDR2 YYNGEE. The CDR3 bases are TGTGCCAGCAGCGTGGACCCTACCTTCGGGGAGACCCAGTACTTC. Protein product: CASSVDPTFGETQYF.

The CDR3 is CASSVSGGPTLATQYF. The CDR3 coding sequence is TGTGCCAGCAGCGTTAGCGGGGGGCCAACGTTGGCTACGCAGTATTTT. J is TRBJ2-3 and V is TRBV5-4, with 10 positions matching TRBD2. The V and J ends lost 4 bases and 8 bases, in that order; junction bases with no gene match: 13. This CDR3 region has 16 residues. Looked up from germline, CDR1 is SGHNT and CDR2 is YYREEE (reference sequence).